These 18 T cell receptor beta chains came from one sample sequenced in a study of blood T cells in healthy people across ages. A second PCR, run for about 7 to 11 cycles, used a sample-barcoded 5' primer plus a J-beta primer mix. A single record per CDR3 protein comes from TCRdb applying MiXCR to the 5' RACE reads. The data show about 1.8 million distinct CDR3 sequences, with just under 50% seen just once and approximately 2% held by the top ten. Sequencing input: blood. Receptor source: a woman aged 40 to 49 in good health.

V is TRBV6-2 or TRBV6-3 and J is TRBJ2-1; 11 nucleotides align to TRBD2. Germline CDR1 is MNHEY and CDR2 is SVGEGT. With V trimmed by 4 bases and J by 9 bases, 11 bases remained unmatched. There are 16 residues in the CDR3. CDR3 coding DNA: TGTGCCAGCAGTTTACCCCCTAGCGGGGGGCGCGGTGAGCAGTTCTTC. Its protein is CASSLPPSGGRGEQFF.

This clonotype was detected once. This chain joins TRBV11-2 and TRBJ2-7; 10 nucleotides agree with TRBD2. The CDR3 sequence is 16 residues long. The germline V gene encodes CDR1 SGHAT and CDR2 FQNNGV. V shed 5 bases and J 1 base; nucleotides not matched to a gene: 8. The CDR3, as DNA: TGTGCCAGCAGCAGCGAACTAGCGGGGAATTCCTACGAGCAGTACTTC. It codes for CASSSELAGNSYEQYF.

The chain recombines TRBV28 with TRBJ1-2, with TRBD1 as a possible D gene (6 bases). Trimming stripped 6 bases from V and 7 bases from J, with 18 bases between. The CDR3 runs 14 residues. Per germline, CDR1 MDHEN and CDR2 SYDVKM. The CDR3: CASRRSGGGFGYTF. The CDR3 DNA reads TGTGCCAGCAGACGAAGCGGGGGCGGGTTTGGCTACACCTTC.

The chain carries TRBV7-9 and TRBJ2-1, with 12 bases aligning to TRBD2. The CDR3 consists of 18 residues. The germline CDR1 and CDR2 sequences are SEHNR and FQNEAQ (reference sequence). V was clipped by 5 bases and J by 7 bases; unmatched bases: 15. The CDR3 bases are TGTGCCAGCAGCCCCCAGAGAAGGCCGACTAGCGGGGGAAATGAGCAGTTCTTC. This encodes CASSPQRRPTSGGNEQFF.

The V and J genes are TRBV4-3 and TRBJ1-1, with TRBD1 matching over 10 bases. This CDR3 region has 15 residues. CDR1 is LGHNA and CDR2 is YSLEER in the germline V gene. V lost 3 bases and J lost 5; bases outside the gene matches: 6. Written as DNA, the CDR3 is TGCGCCAGCAGCCACCTTGGACAGGGGGAAACTGAAGCTTTCTTT. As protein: CASSHLGQGETEAFF.

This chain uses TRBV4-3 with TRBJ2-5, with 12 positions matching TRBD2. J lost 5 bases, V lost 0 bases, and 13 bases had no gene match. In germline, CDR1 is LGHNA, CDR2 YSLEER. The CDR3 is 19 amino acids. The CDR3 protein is CASSQDHSGLAGGGETQYF. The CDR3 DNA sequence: TGCGCCAGCAGCCAAGATCATTCGGGACTAGCGGGCGGCGGGGAGACCCAGTACTTC.

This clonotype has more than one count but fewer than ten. Here the CDR3 reads CSAVLAGAKQFF. CDR3 bases: TGCAGTGCAGTGTTAGCGGGGGCAAAGCAGTTCTTC. V gene TRBV20-1 combines with J gene TRBJ2-1; TRBD2 agrees at 9 bases. This CDR3 has 12 residues. CDR1 DFQATT and CDR2 SNEGSKA come from the germline V gene (reference sequence). After removal of 6 bases from V and 11 bases from J, the junction contained 8 bases not matched to a gene.

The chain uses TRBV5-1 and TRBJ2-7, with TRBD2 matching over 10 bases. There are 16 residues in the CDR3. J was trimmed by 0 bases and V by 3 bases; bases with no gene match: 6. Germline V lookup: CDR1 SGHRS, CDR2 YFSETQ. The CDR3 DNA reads TGCGCCAGCAGCTCTACTCTAGCGGGAGCCTCCTACGAGCAGTACTTC. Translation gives CASSSTLAGASYEQYF.

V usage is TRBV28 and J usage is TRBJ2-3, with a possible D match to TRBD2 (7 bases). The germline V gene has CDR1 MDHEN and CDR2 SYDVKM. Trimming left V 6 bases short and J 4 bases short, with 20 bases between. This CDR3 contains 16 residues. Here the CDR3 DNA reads TGTGCCAGCAGCGAGGGGGGGGCGAGGAGATCAGATACGCAGTATTTT. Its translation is CASSEGGARRSDTQYF.

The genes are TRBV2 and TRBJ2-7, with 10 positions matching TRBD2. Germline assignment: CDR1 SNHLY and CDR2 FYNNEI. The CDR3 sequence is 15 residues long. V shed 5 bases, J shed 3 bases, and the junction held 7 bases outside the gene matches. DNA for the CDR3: TGTGCCAGCAGTAGGCAACTAGCGGGGATCTACGAGCAGTACTTC. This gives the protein CASSRQLAGIYEQYF.

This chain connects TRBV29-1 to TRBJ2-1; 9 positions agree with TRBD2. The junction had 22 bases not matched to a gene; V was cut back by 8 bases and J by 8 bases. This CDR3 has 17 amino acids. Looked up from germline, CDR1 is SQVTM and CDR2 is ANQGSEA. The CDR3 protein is CSNTVPSGGPQRDEQFF. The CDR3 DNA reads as TGCAGCAATACTGTTCCAAGCGGGGGGCCTCAAAGGGATGAGCAGTTCTTC.

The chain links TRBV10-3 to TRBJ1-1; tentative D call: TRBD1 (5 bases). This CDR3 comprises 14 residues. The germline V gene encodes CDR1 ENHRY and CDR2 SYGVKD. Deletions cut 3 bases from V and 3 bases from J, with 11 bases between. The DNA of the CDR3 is TGTGCCATCAGTGACCGGGGGGGGGACACTGAAGCTTTCTTT. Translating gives CAISDRGGDTEAFF.

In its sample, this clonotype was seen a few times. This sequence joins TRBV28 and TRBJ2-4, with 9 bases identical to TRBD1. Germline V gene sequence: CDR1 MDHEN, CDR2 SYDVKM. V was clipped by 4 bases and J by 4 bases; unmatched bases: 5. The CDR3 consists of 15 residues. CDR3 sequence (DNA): TGTGCCAGCAGTTCCAAGGACAGGGGTAAAAACATTCAGTACTTC. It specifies CASSSKDRGKNIQYF.

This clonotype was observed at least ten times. CDR3 nucleotide sequence: TGTGCCAGCCAACAAACACAGGGTTACGAGACCCAGTACTTC. This codes for CASQQTQGYETQYF. The chain has TRBV3-1 and TRBJ2-5; TRBD1 might be the D (6 bases). The V gene's germline CDR1 is LGHDT and CDR2 YNNKEL (reference sequence). The CDR3 spans 14 residues. Trimming cost V 8 bases and J 5 bases, with 18 bases left between them.

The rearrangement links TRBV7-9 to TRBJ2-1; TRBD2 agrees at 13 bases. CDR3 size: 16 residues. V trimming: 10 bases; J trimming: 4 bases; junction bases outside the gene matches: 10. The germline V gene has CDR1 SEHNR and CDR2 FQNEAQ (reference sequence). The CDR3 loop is CAIAGTSGEIYNEQFF. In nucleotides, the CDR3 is TGTGCCATAGCCGGGACTAGCGGGGAGATTTACAATGAGCAGTTCTTC.

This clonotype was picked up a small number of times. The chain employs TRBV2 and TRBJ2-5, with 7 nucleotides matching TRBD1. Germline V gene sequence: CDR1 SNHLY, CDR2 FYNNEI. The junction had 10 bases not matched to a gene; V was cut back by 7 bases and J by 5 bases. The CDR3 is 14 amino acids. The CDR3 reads CASNNYRGIETQYF. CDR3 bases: TGTGCCAGCAATAACTACAGGGGTATCGAGACCCAGTACTTC.

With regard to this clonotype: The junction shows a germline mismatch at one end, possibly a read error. Written as DNA, the CDR3 is TGCGCCAGCAGCGCCCAGGACAGGGGACGTTTCCCAAACACTGAAGCTTTCTTT. Protein sequence: CASSAQDRGRFPNTEAFF. This chain uses TRBV7-2 with TRBJ1-1, with 9 positions matching TRBD1. This CDR3 has 18 amino acids. Per the germline V gene, CDR1 is SGHTA and CDR2 is FQGNSA. The whole variable domain, filled in from reference TRBV7-2 and TRBJ1-1, reads GAGVSQSPSNKVTEKGKDVELRCDPISGHTALYWYRQSLGQGLEFLIYFQGNSAPDKSGLPSDRFSAERTGGSVSTLTIQRTQQEDSAVYLCASSAQDRGRFPNTEAFFGQGTRLTVV.

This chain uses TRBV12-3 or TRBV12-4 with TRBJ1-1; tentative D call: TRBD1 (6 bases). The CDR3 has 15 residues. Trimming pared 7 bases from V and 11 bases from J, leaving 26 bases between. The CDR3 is CASTLDLQGGGGAFF. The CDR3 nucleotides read TGTGCCAGCACCCTTGATCTACAGGGCGGTGGCGGCGCTTTCTTT.